Listed here are 9 T cell receptor beta chains from one sample, sequenced in a study of early T cells in non-severe SARS-CoV-2 infection. TCRdb redid the calling of the 5' RACE reads with MiXCR, one entry per CDR3 protein. The profile covers around 59,000 distinct CDR3 sequences, with around an eighth appearing a single time and 3.5% to 4.5% taken by the ten largest. Sequenced material: whole blood. The source is an adult who was a healthcare worker with PCR-confirmed SARS-CoV-2 infection or an uninfected control (not recorded which).

At least ten counts were recorded for this clonotype. The chain is built from TRBV20-1 and TRBJ1-2, with D perhaps TRBD1 (5 bases). There are 12 residues in the CDR3. Germline V gene lookup returns CDR1 DFQATT and CDR2 SNEGSKA (reference sequence). Trimming cost V 3 bases and J 4 bases, with 9 bases left between them. The CDR3 DNA reads as TGCAGTGCTAGCCGGACAAGCTATGGCTACACCTTC. Translated, it gives CSASRTSYGYTF.

In its sample, this clonotype ranks as medium-sized. J is TRBJ2-5 and V is TRBV29-1; possibly TRBD1 or TRBD2 for D (5 bases each). CDR3 size: 13 residues. The V gene's germline CDR1 is SQVTM and CDR2 ANQGSEA. Trimming removed 3 bases from V and 2 bases from J, with 10 bases in between. The CDR3 protein is CSVDGWGQETQYF. The CDR3 DNA follows: TGCAGCGTTGACGGCTGGGGGCAAGAGACCCAGTACTTC.

This clonotype has a count of ten or more. The chain combines TRBV2 with TRBJ2-1; the match to TRBD2 covers 9 bases. The CDR3 extends over 13 amino acids. V trimming: 7 bases; J trimming: 7 bases; junction bases outside the gene matches: 5. Germline V gives CDR1 SNHLY, CDR2 FYNNEI. The CDR3 is CASNSGRLNEQFF. CDR3 DNA sequence: TGTGCCAGCAATAGCGGGAGACTAAATGAGCAGTTCTTC.

DNA of the CDR3: TGTGCCAGCAGGCCACAGGCGTCCTACGAGCAGTACTTC. It translates to CASRPQASYEQYF. The V call is TRBV27, the J call TRBJ2-7; tentative D call: TRBD1 (5 bases). There are 13 residues in the CDR3. Trimming stripped 6 bases from V and 1 base from J, with 10 bases between. From germline, CDR1 is MNHEY and CDR2 SMNVEV (reference sequence).

The sample holds many counts of this clonotype. In DNA, the CDR3 is TGTGCCAGCAGCTTAAAGCGGGCACCCTACGAGCAGTACTTC. Encoded protein: CASSLKRAPYEQYF. The rearrangement joins TRBV7-9 to TRBJ2-7; D might be TRBD2 (6 bases). CDR3 length: 14 residues. Germline assignment: CDR1 SEHNR and CDR2 FQNEAQ (reference sequence). The V end lost 2 bases, the J end lost 2 bases, and 10 bases lay between the germline ends.

The J gene is TRBJ2-3, the V gene TRBV11-2, with D unclear. The germline V gene encodes CDR1 SGHAT and CDR2 FQNNGV. CDR3 size: 11 residues. The V and J ends lost 1 base and 9 bases respectively, with 5 bases between them. Here the CDR3 reads CASSLGRTQYF. The CDR3 coding sequence is TGTGCCAGCAGCTTAGGTCGAACGCAGTATTTT.

Only a few counts were recorded for this clonotype. The chain has TRBV18 and TRBJ2-7; possibly TRBD2 for D (6 bases). Germline loops: CDR1 KGHSH, CDR2 LQKENI. The CDR3 has 13 residues. V was cut by 0 bases and J by 7 bases, with 10 bases left in between. CDR3 loop: CASSPPGGDEQYF. CDR3 DNA: TGTGCCAGCTCACCACCGGGGGGAGATGAGCAGTACTTC.

This clonotype was observed a few times. The chain employs TRBV6-5 and TRBJ2-1, with D possibly TRBD2 on 6 matching bases. Germline V gives CDR1 MNHEY, CDR2 SVGAGI. The CDR3 is 13 amino acids. Trimming took 2 bases from V and 9 from J, leaving 11 bases between them. The CDR3 protein is CASSYRSGGEQFF. The CDR3 bases are TGTGCCAGCAGTTACCGGTCCGGGGGTGAGCAGTTCTTC.

This clonotype was observed once. The genes are TRBV20-1 and TRBJ2-1; 8 bases align to TRBD1. Germline assignment: CDR1 DFQATT and CDR2 SNEGSKA (reference sequence). The CDR3 length is 12 residues. Unmatched junction bases numbered 7, after V lost 6 bases and J lost 9 bases. This CDR3 is CSAPDRVGEQFF. In DNA, the CDR3 is TGCAGTGCCCCGGACAGGGTGGGTGAGCAGTTCTTC.